This T cell receptor beta chain was sequenced in a study of persistence of HIV-infected CD4 T cells. About the research overall: The sample holds CD4+ T cells responsive to CMV or HIV-1 Gag.

The libraries were made with immunoSEQ version 4 in survey mode. Profiling relied on immunoSEQ multiplex PCR, and the TCRdb table lists in-frame clones only, not all of them. The sample has about 64,000 clones, about 69% seen once. A remark on this clone: Antigen: not known.

An overlapping HIV-1 Gag peptide pool stimulated these cells at approximately 1 ug/peptide/mL. Sorted nonresponding memory CD4+ T cells were CD40L-negative, CD69-negative, CD45RO-high. An 18-hour stimulation of CD8-depleted PBMCs used anti-CD28/CD49d costimulation, CD40-blocking antibody and enfuvirtide. The source of this sequence is an adult man with HIV who was CMV-seropositive. Sample: CD4+ T cells sorted from PBMCs after roughly 18-hour stimulation, taken from a patient who received antiretroviral therapy.

The CDR3 DNA follows: TGTGCCAGCAGCTCCGGGACGGACAAAAACATTCAGTACTTC. Encoded protein: CASSSGTDKNIQYF. The chain couples TRBV5-4 to TRBJ2-4; D is tentatively TRBD1 or TRBD2 (5 bases each). V lost 3 bases, J lost 3 bases, and 10 bases lay in between. Germline V gene data show CDR1 as SGHNT and CDR2 as YYREEE (reference sequence). The CDR3 consists of 14 residues.